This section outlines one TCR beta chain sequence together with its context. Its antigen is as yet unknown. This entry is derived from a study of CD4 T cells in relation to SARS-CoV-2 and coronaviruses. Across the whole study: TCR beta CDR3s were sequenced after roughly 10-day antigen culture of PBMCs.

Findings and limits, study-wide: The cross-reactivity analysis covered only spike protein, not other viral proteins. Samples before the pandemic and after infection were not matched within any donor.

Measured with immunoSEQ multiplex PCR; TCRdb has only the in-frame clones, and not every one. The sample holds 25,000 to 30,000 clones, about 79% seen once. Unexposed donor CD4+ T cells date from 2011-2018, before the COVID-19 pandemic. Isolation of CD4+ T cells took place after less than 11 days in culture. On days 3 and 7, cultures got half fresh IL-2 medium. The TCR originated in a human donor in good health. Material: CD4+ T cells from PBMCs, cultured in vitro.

In DNA form, the CDR3 reads TGCAGTGCTGAACGGACAGACGAGCAGTACTTC. Its protein product is CSAERTDEQYF. The rearrangement links TRBV20-1 to TRBJ2-7; weak D call: TRBD1 (6 bases). Germline CDR1 reads DFQATT; CDR2 reads SNEGSKA (reference sequence). This CDR3 region has 11 residues. Trimming stripped 5 bases from V and 5 bases from J, with 10 bases between.